The clone carrying this T cell receptor (beta chain) was picked up a small number of times. The data belong to a study of T cells after yellow fever vaccination. The germline V gene has CDR1 SGDLS and CDR2 YYNGEE. V shed 2 bases and J shed 1 base, with 15 bases lying between them. The CDR3 totals 17 residues. TCRdb re-called the 5' RACE reads with MiXCR, one entry per CDR3 protein. The sample contains some 500,000 distinct CDR3 sequences, roughly 14% of which appear only once. Sequences were derived from PBMCs, sampled on the day of the yellow fever booster vaccination. The rearrangement uses TRBV9 and TRBJ1-4, with D unclear. This clonotype was obtained from a man younger than 45 who received the YFV17D yellow fever vaccine. DNA of the CDR3: TGTGCCAGCAGCGTCGCCCCCCTTTGGGGAACTAATGAAAAACTGTTTTTT. This translates into CASSVAPLWGTNEKLFF.